The clone carrying this T cell receptor beta chain was observed a handful of times. The antigen is not known. The PCR made use of 60 Vbeta and 13 Jbeta primers. Using immunoSEQ multiplex PCR, the repertoire was profiled, and TCRdb retains in-frame clones only, with some absent. The repertoire holds some 210,000 clones, with almost 80% as singletons. The data belong to a study of cytomegalovirus exposure and HLA in healthy donors. Study conclusions and caveats: A list of 150 to 200 TCR beta chains associated with cytomegalovirus was given. The likely explanation for a cluster of highly shared sequence variants was sequencing artifact. Rare sequences made up most TCRs, while some public TCRs were found in many donors. In a later analysis, TCR beta V- and J-gene trimming showed a link to a missense DCLRE1C variant.

The receptor was derived from a male donor in good health and CMV-seronegative. Sequenced material: PBMCs.

The CDR3 region is CASSMTGGVTEAFF. CDR3 bases: TGTGCCAGCAGTATGACAGGGGGTGTCACTGAAGCTTTCTTT. The chain links TRBV6-1 to TRBJ1-1; 9 bases are shared with TRBD1. CDR3 length equals 14 residues. Germline assignment: CDR1 MNHNS and CDR2 SASEGT. The V and J ends lost 5 bases and 4 bases, in that order; junction bases with no gene match: 5.